One sample yielded the 21 T cell receptor beta chains listed below, sequenced in a study of T cells after yellow fever vaccination (dated by TCRdb to about 2019). What the treatment or condition label conveys for this sample: live attenuated yellow fever vaccine strain. Library method: 5' RACE. The sequencer listed for this sample is Illumina HiSeq 2500. The raw public data were reprocessed by TCRdb itself: fastp quality trimming at Q25, MiXCR clonotype calling, in-frame beta chains only. Identical CDR3 proteins give one entry, which carries the most common genes and DNA. The sample yields hundreds of thousands of distinct CDR3 sequences; around an eighth were counted once. Roughly an eighth of the sample lies in the top ten. The sample in question was PBMCs, obtained on the day of the yellow fever booster vaccination. These receptors were taken from a man between 25 and 39 years old who received the YFV17D yellow fever vaccine.

This rearrangement joins TRBV20-1 to TRBJ2-7; 7 nucleotides agree with TRBD1. Losses at the gene ends were 3 bases for V and 2 bases for J; bases not matched to a gene: 10. Germline V gene lookup returns CDR1 DFQATT and CDR2 SNEGSKA (reference sequence). This CDR3 contains 15 residues. Here the CDR3 DNA reads TGCAGTGCTAGCTCAGCAAACAGGGGTACCTACGAGCAGTACTTC. This encodes CSASSANRGTYEQYF.

The chain links TRBV20-1 to TRBJ2-5, with TRBD2 identical over 11 bases. Germline V lookup: CDR1 DFQATT, CDR2 SNEGSKA (reference sequence). This CDR3 is built from 14 residues. V lost 5 bases, J lost 5 bases, and 7 bases stayed unmatched. The DNA of the CDR3 is TGCAGTGCTTTAGCGGGAGGGCCGTTTGAGACCCAGTACTTC. This gives the protein CSALAGGPFETQYF.

This chain uses TRBV12-3 or TRBV12-4 with TRBJ2-3; the D gene could be TRBD1 or TRBD2 (5 bases each). The CDR3 runs to 15 residues. V gave up 7 bases and J gave up 2 bases, with 16 bases separating them. The chain's CDR3 is CASNPPGRSTDTQYF. CDR3 sequence (DNA): TGTGCCAGCAACCCCCCGGGGCGGTCCACAGATACGCAGTATTTT.

The J gene is TRBJ2-5, the V gene TRBV20-1, with TRBD2 identical over 11 bases. Germline CDR1 DFQATT, CDR2 SNEGSKA (reference sequence). V trimming: 0 bases; J trimming: 3 bases; junction bases outside the gene matches: 15. The CDR3 spans 19 residues. CDR3 DNA: TGCAGTGCTAGAGATCCTAGCGGGAGGTTGTTGGGTTTGGAAGAGACCCAGTACTTC. Its translation is CSARDPSGRLLGLEETQYF.

This clonotype came up many times. The chain carries TRBV20-1 and TRBJ2-7; TRBD2 aligns across 7 bases. Unmatched junction bases numbered 8, after V lost 2 bases and J lost 1 base. CDR1 is DFQATT and CDR2 is SNEGSKA in the germline V gene (reference sequence). The CDR3 covers 15 residues. In DNA form, the CDR3 reads TGCAGTGCTAGAAATGGTAGGGGAGGGTCCTACGAGCAGTACTTC. Translated, it gives CSARNGRGGSYEQYF.

The J gene is TRBJ1-2, the V gene TRBV9; 12 bases fit TRBD1. The germline V gene has CDR1 SGDLS and CDR2 YYNGEE. Trimming cost V 4 bases and J 8 bases; bases outside gene matches: 12. The CDR3 contains 16 residues. The CDR3 region has the DNA TGTGCCAGCAGCCCCTCCCCGAAGGGACAGGGGGCCGGCTACACCTTC. Translating it yields CASSPSPKGQGAGYTF.

As concerns this clonotype: Possible read error: a much larger clone is one base away. V and J are TRBV5-1 and TRBJ2-3, with 9 bases that match TRBD1. CDR3 length: 14 amino acids. Per the germline V gene, CDR1 is SGHRS and CDR2 is YFSETQ. V shed 4 bases and J 3 bases; nucleotides not matched to a gene: 3. As DNA, the CDR3 is TGCGCCAGCAGCAAGGGACAGGGAACAGATACGCAGTATTTT. It is translated as CASSKGQGTDTQYF.

The chain recombines TRBV7-9 with TRBJ2-3; the D gene is possibly TRBD2 (6 bases). V gave up 5 bases and J gave up 8 bases, with 26 bases separating them. Germline assignment: CDR1 SEHNR and CDR2 FQNEAQ (reference sequence). This CDR3 comprises 17 residues. This chain's CDR3 is CASSPPLGQPGTATQYF. CDR3 in DNA: TGTGCCAGCAGCCCTCCTCTGGGCCAGCCGGGGACTGCTACGCAGTATTTT.

This clonotype was seen only a few times. The rearrangement joins TRBV27 to TRBJ2-5; 8 bases agree with TRBD1. Germline-derived CDR1 and CDR2 are MNHEY and SMNVEV (reference sequence). V lost 6 bases and J lost 3; bases outside the gene matches: 6. This CDR3 has 14 residues. CDR3 coding DNA: TGTGCCAGCAGCCCGGGACAGGAGAAAGAGACCCAGTACTTC. This gives the protein CASSPGQEKETQYF.

This clonotype occurred a few times. The V gene is TRBV4-1, the J gene TRBJ1-1, with 9 bases that match TRBD1. The CDR3 runs 20 residues. Looked up from germline, CDR1 is MGHRA and CDR2 is YSYEKL. The ends lost 3 bases at V and 1 base at J; junction bases unmatched: 18. CDR3 nucleotides: TGCGCCAGCAGCCAGAGGACAGGGGACCAGGGAGGACGGGCGAACACTGAAGCTTTCTTT. This encodes CASSQRTGDQGGRANTEAFF.

This sequence joins TRBV7-9 and TRBJ1-1; D not resolved. This CDR3 is built from 13 residues. Germline V gives CDR1 SEHNR, CDR2 FQNEAQ (reference sequence). The V gene lost 3 bases and the J gene lost 9 bases, with 14 bases spanning the gap. The chain's CDR3 is CASSFRTGYKAFF. The CDR3 nucleotides read TGTGCCAGCAGCTTCCGGACCGGTTACAAAGCTTTCTTT.

This clonotype was seen a few times. The chain links TRBV3-1 to TRBJ2-7; D unclear. CDR1 is LGHDT, CDR2 YNNKEL, per germline (reference sequence). Trimming removed 4 bases from V and 2 bases from J, with 9 bases in between. The length of the CDR3 is 13 residues. In DNA form, the CDR3 reads TGTGCCAGCAGCCCCCACCACCCCTACGAGCAGTACTTC. Its translation: CASSPHHPYEQYF.

The table lists this clonotype with a few counts. The chain joins TRBV5-1 to TRBJ2-7, with 10 bases identical to TRBD2. This CDR3 has 14 residues. J was trimmed by 4 bases and V by 3 bases; bases with no gene match: 4. The V gene's germline CDR1 is SGHRS and CDR2 YFSETQ. The CDR3 DNA reads as TGCGCCAGCAGCTCTAGCGGGAGTCTATACGAGCAGTACTTC. It encodes CASSSSGSLYEQYF. The full variable domain, in which reference TRBV5-1 and TRBJ2-7 provide the parts outside the CDR3, is KAGVTQTPRYLIKTRGQQVTLSCSPISGHRSVSWYQQTPGQGLQFLFEYFSETQRNKGNFPGRFSGRQFSNSRSEMNVSTLELGDSALYLCASSSSGSLYEQYFGPGTRLTVT.

This clonotype occurred many times. The V call is TRBV6-2 or TRBV6-3, the J call TRBJ1-6, with a weak D call TRBD1 (6 bases). This CDR3 has 15 amino acids. Trimming pared 2 bases from V and 7 bases from J, leaving 12 bases between. Germline CDR1 and CDR2: MNHEY and SVGEGT. The chain's CDR3 is CASSYHREENSPLHF. The CDR3 DNA sequence: TGTGCCAGCAGTTACCACAGGGAAGAAAATTCACCCCTCCACTTT.

This clonotype came up a few times. V is TRBV20-1 and J is TRBJ2-1, with 8 bases fitting TRBD2. Germline CDR1 DFQATT, CDR2 SNEGSKA (reference sequence). There are 12 residues in the CDR3. The CDR3 bases are TGCACCTTAGCGGGAAGGAACGATGAGCAGTTCTTC. This codes for CTLAGRNDEQFF.

This clonotype was detected only a few times. The rearrangement uses TRBV28 and TRBJ1-1; D is unresolved. The CDR3 loop spans 15 amino acids. CDR1 is MDHEN and CDR2 is SYDVKM in the germline V gene. Trimming shortened V by 5 bases and J by 5 bases, and 18 bases separated the two germline ends. CDR3 nucleotides: TGTGCCAGCAGTAGTTTGGGGAGTCCGGGGACTGAAGCTTTCTTT. Its protein is CASSSLGSPGTEAFF.

This clonotype has more than one count but fewer than ten. The rearrangement joins TRBV7-3 to TRBJ2-1; TRBD2 aligns across 10 bases. This CDR3 is built from 13 residues. With 6 bases clipped from V and 5 bases from J, the junction kept 1 base outside the gene matches. Germline CDR1 SGHTA, CDR2 FQGTGA. The CDR3 DNA reads TGTGCCAGCAGTACTAGCGGGAACAATGAGCAGTTCTTC. Amino acid sequence: CASSTSGNNEQFF.

V is TRBV5-6 and J is TRBJ2-5; 7 positions match TRBD2. In germline, CDR1 is SGHDT, CDR2 YYEEEE. The CDR3 contains 16 residues. The J segment lost 2 bases and the V segment lost 1 base, leaving 8 bases of the junction unmatched. CDR3 bases: TGTGCCAGCAGCTTGTTGTCTAGCGGATTACAAGAGACCCAGTACTTC. This translates into CASSLLSSGLQETQYF. The entire variable domain, with the rest obtained from reference TRBV5-6 and TRBJ2-5, is as follows: DAGVTQSPTHLIKTRGQQVTLRCSPKSGHDTVSWYQQALGQGPQFIFQYYEEEERQRGNFPDRFSGHQFPNYSSELNVNALLLGDSALYLCASSLLSSGLQETQYFGPGTRLLVL.

In the case of this clonotype: One junction end disagrees with the germline gene, perhaps due to a read error. The J gene is TRBJ2-1, the V gene TRBV7-7; TRBD2 aligns across 7 bases. Germline-derived CDR1 and CDR2 are SSHAT and FNYEAQ (reference sequence). This CDR3 region has 14 residues. CDR3 amino acids: CASSFIAGTNEQFF. Here the CDR3 DNA reads TGTGCTAGCAGCTTTATAGCGGGCACAAATGAGCAGTTCTTC.

The chain is built from TRBV6-5 and TRBJ2-7; D remains unclear. The V and J ends lost 6 bases and 6 bases respectively, with 15 bases between them. The CDR3 spans 13 residues. Per the germline V gene, CDR1 is MNHEY and CDR2 is SVGAGI. CDR3 nucleotide sequence: TGTGCCAGCAGCTACCCACCGACCGGCGAGCAGTACTTC. It yields the protein CASSYPPTGEQYF.

The rearrangement joins TRBV20-1 to TRBJ2-1; weak D call: TRBD2 (5 bases). V dropped 1 base and J dropped 4 bases, with 14 bases sitting between them. The CDR3 covers 15 residues. The germline gives CDR1 DFQATT, CDR2 SNEGSKA (reference sequence). CDR3: CSARAFSESYNEQFF. CDR3 DNA: TGCAGTGCTAGAGCCTTTAGCGAGAGTTACAATGAGCAGTTCTTC.